This T cell receptor (beta chain) was found in a study of cytomegalovirus exposure and HLA in healthy donors. The germline gives CDR1 LGHNA, CDR2 YNFKEQ. The CDR3 totals 16 residues. Trimming cost V 0 bases and J 0 bases, with 6 bases left between them. Donors counted as nominally healthy when sampled, yet unrecorded immune exposures were likely. Study-wide findings and caveats: Within the data, a cluster of highly shared sequence variants was likely a sequencing artifact.

In regard to this clone: Antigen unknown.

13 Jbeta primers and 60 Vbeta primers were used for the PCR. TCRdb's copy holds only in-frame clones and misses some; the assay was immunoSEQ multiplex PCR. The sample yields over 45,000 clones, 81% seen once. Specimen: PBMCs. This chain joins TRBV4-2 and TRBJ2-6; no firm D call. This receptor was identified in a boy younger than 18 in good health and CMV-seropositive. CDR3 nucleotide sequence: TGTGCCAGCAGCCAAGATCCCCTCTCTGGGGCCAACGTCCTGACTTTC. Translating gives CASSQDPLSGANVLTF.